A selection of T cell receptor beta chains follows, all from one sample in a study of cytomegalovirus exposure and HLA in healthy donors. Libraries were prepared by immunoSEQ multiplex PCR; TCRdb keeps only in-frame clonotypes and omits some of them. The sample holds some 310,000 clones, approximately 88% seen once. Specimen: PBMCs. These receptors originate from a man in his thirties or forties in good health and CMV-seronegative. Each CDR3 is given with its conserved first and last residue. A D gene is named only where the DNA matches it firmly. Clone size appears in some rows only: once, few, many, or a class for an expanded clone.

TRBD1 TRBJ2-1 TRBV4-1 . TGCGCCAGCAACCCCCGGGACAGGGGATCTTCTGAGCAGTTCTTC CASNPRDRGSSEQFF
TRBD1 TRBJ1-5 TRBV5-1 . TGCGCCAGCAGCTTGGGGTACGACAGGGAGGACGGAAGCAATCAGCCCCAGCATTTT CASSLGYDREDGSNQPQHF
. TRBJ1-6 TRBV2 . TGTGCCAGCAGAAGAGATAATTCACCCCTCCACTTT CASRRDNSPLHF
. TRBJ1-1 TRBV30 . TGTGCCGGAAATGAGGGCAGAATGAACACTGAAGCTTTCTTT CAGNEGRMNTEAFF
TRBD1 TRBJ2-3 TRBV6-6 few TGTGCCAGCAGTTACTCGGGACAGCACATCGATACGCAGTATTTT CASSYSGQHIDTQYF
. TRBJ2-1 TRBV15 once TGTGCCACCAGCAGAGATCAACGGAGCTCCTACAATGAGCAGTTCTTC CATSRDQRSSYNEQFF
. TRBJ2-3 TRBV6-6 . TGTGCCAGCAGCCGTACAGATACGCAGTATTTT CASSRTDTQYF
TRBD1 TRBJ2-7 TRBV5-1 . TGCGCCAGCAGCTTGAGGACAGGGGGTTCCTACGAGCAGTACTTC CASSLRTGGSYEQYF
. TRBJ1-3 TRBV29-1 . TGCAGCGCACGGTACTCTGGAAACACCATATATTTT CSARYSGNTIYF
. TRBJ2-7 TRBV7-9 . TGTGCCAGCAGCCCGTCAGGGGGGTACGAGCAGTACTTC CASSPSGGYEQYF
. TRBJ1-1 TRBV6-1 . TGTGCCAGCAGCCCTAAGTTTCGGGCTTTCTTT CASSPKFRAFF
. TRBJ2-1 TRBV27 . TGTGCCAGCAGTTTATCCGCGGCAGGGCCTCCTTACAATGAGCAGTTCTTC CASSLSAAGPPYNEQFF
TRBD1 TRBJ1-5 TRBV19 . TGTGCCAGTAGTATAATGACAGGGACTCAGCCCCAGCATTTT CASSIMTGTQPQHF
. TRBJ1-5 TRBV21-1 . TGTGCCAGCAGCAAAGCGGGACAGGCCGTCAATCAGCCCCAGCATTTT CASSKAGQAVNQPQHF
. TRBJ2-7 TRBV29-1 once TGCAGCGTTGCGGGTTCCAGCTCCTACGAGCAGTACTTC CSVAGSSSYEQYF
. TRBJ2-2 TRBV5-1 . TGCGCCAGCAGCTTAGCTGCGACCGGGGAGCTGTTTTTT CASSLAATGELFF
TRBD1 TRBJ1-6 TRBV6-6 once TGTGCCAGCAACAAACCGGGACAGAGGAATTCACCCCTCCACTTT CASNKPGQRNSPLHF
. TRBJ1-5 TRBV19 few TGTGCCAGTAGTATCTTGGGGGGGAATCAGCCCCAGCATTTT CASSILGGNQPQHF
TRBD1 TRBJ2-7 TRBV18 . TGTGCCAGCTCGCCGGACAGGGGAATTGGGCAGTACTTC CASSPDRGIGQYF
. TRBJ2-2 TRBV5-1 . TGCGCCAGCAGCTTAAGCGGTTTACGGAACACCGGGGAGCTGTTTTTT CASSLSGLRNTGELFF
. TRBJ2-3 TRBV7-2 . TGTGCCATCCCCTCGGGGGCAGATACGCAGTATTTT CAIPSGADTQYF
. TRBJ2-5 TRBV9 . TGTGCCAGCAGTGACGGACTATCTCCAGAGACCCAGTACTTC CASSDGLSPETQYF
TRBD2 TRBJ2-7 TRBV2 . TGTGCCAGCACCGGGGGGAGTGCCTACGAGCAGTACTTC CASTGGSAYEQYF
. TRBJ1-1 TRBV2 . TGTGCCAGCGGGAGGGGACACCAGAACACTGAAGCTTTCTTT CASGRGHQNTEAFF
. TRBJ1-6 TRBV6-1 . TGTGCCAGCACCCACAGAGCGGGCAATTCACCCCTCCACTTT CASTHRAGNSPLHF
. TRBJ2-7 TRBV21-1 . TGTGCCAGCAGCAAAGCCGGGGAGGGGCTGGACGAGCAGTACTTC CASSKAGEGLDEQYF
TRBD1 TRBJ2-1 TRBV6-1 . TGTGCCAGCAGGTGGACAGGGGGGCTCAATGAGCAGTTCTTC CASRWTGGLNEQFF
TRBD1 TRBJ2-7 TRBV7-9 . TGTGCCAGCAGCGTAACAGGGGGTTACGAGCAGTACTTC CASSVTGGYEQYF
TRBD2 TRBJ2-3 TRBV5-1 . TGCGCCAGCAGCTCAATAGGGACTAGCGGGGGCCAACTGCAGTATTTT CASSSIGTSGGQLQYF
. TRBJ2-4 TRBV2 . TGTGCCAGCAGTGAAGACCTACGTCTTCAGTACTTC CASSEDLRLQYF
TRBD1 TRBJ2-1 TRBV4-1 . TGCGCCAGCAGCCATCCGGGACAGGGGCGATACAATGAGCAGTTCTTC CASSHPGQGRYNEQFF
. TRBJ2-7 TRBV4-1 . TGCGCCAGCAGCCTCGAGGGTTCCTACGAGCAGTACTTC CASSLEGSYEQYF
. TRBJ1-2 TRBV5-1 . TGCGCCAGCAGCTTGGAACACCGCTATGGCTACACCTTC CASSLEHRYGYTF
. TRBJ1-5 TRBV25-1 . TGTGCCAGCAGTGGGGGGGGAGGGGTCGGTTACGATCAGCCCCAGCATTTT CASSGGGGVGYDQPQHF
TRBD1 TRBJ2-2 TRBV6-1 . TGTGCCAGCAGTGGCCACTCGGGACAGGGGGCCTACACCGGGGAGCTGTTTTTT CASSGHSGQGAYTGELFF
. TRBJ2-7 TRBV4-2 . TGTGCCAGCAGCCAAGCATCACAGGAGCTAAACTACGAGCAGTACTTC CASSQASQELNYEQYF
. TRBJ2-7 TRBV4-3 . TGCGCCAGCAGCCAAGACCAGGACAGAGCCTACGAGCAGTACTTC CASSQDQDRAYEQYF